This T cell receptor beta chain was observed in a study of blood T cell repertoires in COVID-19 (dated by TCRdb to 2020 to 2021). For the wider study: Collaborator samples came from the United States, Italy and Spain and covered acute and convalescent phases of COVID-19. The prospective study material was composed of cDNA or gDNA derived from T cells, B-cell-depleted T cells, or PBMCs. The dataset comprised deeply sampled blood TCRbeta repertoires from subjects exposed to, actively infected with, or recovered from COVID-19. The repertoires were made available in a free public database intended to serve as a resource for research on the immune response to SARS-CoV-2. The samples were drawn from the first 160 participants of the ongoing ImmuneRACE study and from roughly 1,300 subjects provided by 6 global collaborators. The sample metadata nearly always contained a de-identified subject ID, COVID-19 status, age in years and sex. HLA class I and class II types, where available, came from metadata supplied by the sample provider rather than from assay-based typing.

At one collaborating source in Seattle, patients were enrolled during active infection and were followed longitudinally through the course of disease. Whole blood was collected in K2EDTA tubes by collaborating institutions according to the institutions' own protocols. For TCRbeta analysis, collaborators shipped samples as frozen whole blood, isolated PBMCs, or DNA extracted from either of those sample types. Overall study results and their limits: The amount of clinical and demographic metadata varied by source and participant and was provided uncurated.

V is reduced by 1 base and J by 4 bases, leaving a spacing of 14 bases between them. From the cysteine through the phenylalanine, the CDR3 covers 15 amino acids. The kept DNA is CDR3 alone, 45 bases in frame from the first base. According to the germline V gene, CDR1 reads SGHRS and CDR2 reads YFSETQ. TCRbeta CDR3 regions were amplified from genomic DNA using the immunoSEQ Assay, a bias-controlled multiplex PCR. The paper's data handling went like this. Nucleated cell counts per sample were estimated from amplification of reference gene primers within the assay. Sequence reads were collapsed and filtered to measure the absolute abundance of every unique TCRbeta CDR3 rearrangement. Productive Simpson clonality was computed per sample as the square root of Simpson's diversity index over productive rearrangements. TCRdb's version of the immuneACCESS table is confined to in-frame rearrangements and falls short of the full clone set. An unresolved V gene accounts for under half of the shortfall where checked; the remainder is of unknown origin. V and J calls and clone size are copied from that table; D and trimming were computed from the DNA. This sample lists 200,000 to 300,000 clones; more than 85% were detected once. The ten most abundant clones make up 5.2% of the sample.

A word on this clone: This clone's antigen is unknown. No clone much larger than this one lies a single base away; base qualities are absent.

The rearranged chain carries TRBV5-1 and TRBJ1-1; the D gene lacks a confident call. The specimen was peripheral blood. The sequence derives from a woman aged 55-70 years with COVID-19, enrolled during active disease. The DNA is TGCGCCAGCAGCTTGATCGGGGTCGGGAGCACTGAAGCTTTCTTT. Translation gives CASSLIGVGSTEAFF.